This T cell receptor (beta chain) was sequenced for a study of blood T cell repertoires in COVID-19. All recovered Cohort 3 donors got two negative PCRs, got clearance, or saw symptom resolution. Using immunoSEQ multiplex PCR, the repertoire was profiled, and TCRdb retains in-frame clones only, with some absent. The sample gives around 170,000 clones, 86% of which show up once; 7.5% to 10% is in the top ten. J gave up 1 base and V 2 bases, and 5 bases lay outside the gene matches. Germline loops: CDR1 SGHDT, CDR2 YYEEEE. The CDR3 has 15 residues. This rearrangement joins TRBV5-6 to TRBJ2-7; 8 positions match TRBD1. The clonotype originates from a woman in her 30s who had recovered from COVID-19. The sample taken for sequencing was PBMCs or T cells enriched from blood (not recorded which). In nucleotides, the CDR3 is TGTGCCAGCAGCTTCTGGGACAGGCCTTCCTACGAGCAGTACTTC. Its protein product is CASSFWDRPSYEQYF.